This T cell receptor (beta chain) was obtained from a study of chemoradiotherapy in HPV16-positive cancers. Generated by immunoSEQ multiplex PCR, the TCRdb table keeps only in-frame clones and is missing some. The table includes roughly 10,000 clones, 80% to 85% detected once. The CDR3 extends over 18 amino acids. The V gene end was trimmed by 0 bases and the J gene end by 8 bases; junction bases not matched to a gene: 13. Germline CDR1 reads ENHRY; CDR2 reads SYGVKD. The source material was blood, sampled from a patient who underwent chemoradiotherapy. This clonotype was obtained from a human donor with HPV-associated anogenital cancer. The V and J genes are TRBV10-3 and TRBJ2-4; 10 nucleotides agree with TRBD1. The CDR3 is CAISESIGQGGIVDIQYF. The CDR3 bases are TGTGCCATCAGTGAGTCGATCGGACAGGGGGGTATCGTGGACATTCAGTACTTC.